The T cell receptor (beta chain) under discussion was sequenced for a study of blood T cell repertoires in COVID-19. Per the original data handling: By means of reference gene primer amplification, nucleated cell counts were estimated. Here immunoSEQ multiplex PCR was the method, and the copy in TCRdb shows in-frame clones only, minus some. The V and J calls and clone size come from that table; D and trimming were worked out from the DNA. The table has 75,000 to 90,000 clones, more than 75% seen once. Germline V gene data show CDR1 as LNHDA and CDR2 as SQIVND (reference sequence). CDR3 length: 13 residues. Losses at the gene ends were 4 bases for V and 5 bases for J; bases not matched to a gene: 4.

The clonotype originates from an older man with active or convalescent COVID-19. Sample: peripheral blood. The rearrangement joins TRBV19 to TRBJ2-5; 7 positions agree with TRBD1. CDR3 in amino acids: CASSSDRDETQYF. The CDR3, as DNA: TGTGCCAGTAGTAGCGACAGGGATGAGACCCAGTACTTC.